This TCR beta chain was identified in a study of quantifying T cell responses using KT2 cells. Overall study: RNA was reverse transcribed with TCR alpha and beta constant-region primers.

The germline V gene encodes CDR1 SNHLY and CDR2 FYNNEI. Trimming took off 10 bases at V and 4 bases at J, with 19 bases between the two ends. There are 14 residues in the CDR3. An oligo carrying a UMI was ligated to the cDNA 3' end. First-round PCR used 3 to 4 cycles and beta primers RC1.1 and RC1.2 covering TRBC1 and TRBC2. MiXCR, run by TCRdb on the UMI-ligation and nested PCR reads, gives a single entry per CDR3 protein. The repertoire consists of approximately 43,000 distinct CDR3 sequences, with over 15% occurring once and the leading ten covering approximately 40%. This clonotype was observed a handful of times.

The chain employs TRBV2 and TRBJ1-2; maybe TRBD1 (5 bases). The receptor was derived from a human donor. The sequencing sample was made of PBMCs spiked with cells of the T cell clone KT2. This CDR3 reads CAISSETGAYGYTF. In DNA, the CDR3 is TGTGCCATCTCCTCAGAGACTGGGGCCTATGGCTACACCTTC.